This entry lists 6 T cell receptor beta chains sequenced from one sample in a study of neoadjuvant nivolumab and ipilimumab in lung cancer (dated by TCRdb to 2020 to 2022). Libraries were constructed by the immunoSEQ multiplex PCR assay. Held by TCRdb, this immuneACCESS table contains in-frame sequences only and omits some clones. Under half of the omission traces to an unresolved V gene where checked; the cause of the rest is unknown. This sample is represented by about 38,000 clones; 75% to 90% of them were singletons. Of the sample, 2.5% to 3.5% is held by the ten largest clones. Sample time point, as interpreted from the label and publication: pretherapy, before neoadjuvant immune checkpoint inhibitors. Sample: peripheral blood, taken before neoadjuvant nivolumab, alone or with ipilimumab. Source of these receptors: an adult with non-small cell lung cancer.

The chain links TRBV5-4 to TRBJ1-1, with 9 bases lining up with TRBD1. The V segment lost 4 bases and the J segment 4 bases; nucleotides outside the gene matches: 11. The CDR3 is made up of 16 amino acids. Looked up from germline, CDR1 is SGHNT and CDR2 is YYREEE (reference sequence). CDR3 region: CASSPRGQGSVTEAFF. The CDR3 DNA sequence: TGTGCCAGCAGCCCCCGAGGACAGGGGAGTGTCACTGAAGCTTTCTTT. The full variable domain, in which reference TRBV5-4 and TRBJ1-1 provide the parts outside the CDR3, is ETGVTQSPTHLIKTRGQQVTLRCSSQSGHNTVSWYQQALGQGPQFIFQYYREEENGRGNFPPRFSGLQFPNYSSELNVNALELDDSALYLCASSPRGQGSVTEAFFGQGTRLTVV.

This chain links TRBV2 with TRBJ2-7; the D is unclear. Trimming left V 4 bases short and J 4 bases short, with 11 bases between. Germline V lookup: CDR1 SNHLY, CDR2 FYNNEI. The CDR3 is 13 amino acids. The CDR3 spells CASSVSLNYEQYF. For the CDR3, the DNA is TGTGCCAGCAGTGTCTCCTTGAATTACGAGCAGTACTTC.

The rearrangement uses TRBV30 and TRBJ2-7; 10 nucleotides align to TRBD1. The ends lost 6 bases at V and 2 bases at J; junction bases unmatched: 7. Germline CDR1 is GTSNPN and CDR2 is SVGIG (reference sequence). This CDR3 is built from 14 residues. This CDR3 is CACDPGTGAYEQYF. CDR3 nucleotide sequence: TGTGCCTGCGACCCAGGGACAGGGGCCTACGAGCAGTACTTC.

This clone showed up just once. The CDR3 DNA reads as TGTGCCAGTAGTATAGGTGCAGGGGGTCACTATGGCTACACCTTC. This encodes CASSIGAGGHYGYTF. V usage is TRBV19 and J usage is TRBJ1-2; 7 positions match TRBD1. From germline, CDR1 is LNHDA and CDR2 SQIVND (reference sequence). The CDR3 is 15 residues long. Germline trimming cut 1 base from V and 3 bases from J; bases unmatched to any gene: 5.

J is TRBJ2-1 and V is TRBV9; TRBD1 or TRBD2 may be the D gene (5 bases each). The germline V gene has CDR1 SGDLS and CDR2 YYNGEE. With 1 base removed from V and 5 bases from J, the gap between germline ends came to 10 bases. The CDR3 runs 14 residues. The CDR3 DNA sequence: TGTGCCAGCAGCGTAACCGGGACCAACAATGAGCAGTTCTTC. Residues: CASSVTGTNNEQFF.

The V call is TRBV7-8, the J call TRBJ1-5, with D unresolved. The V end was cut by 2 bases, the J end by 3 bases, with 11 bases between. The CDR3 spans 15 residues. Germline V gives CDR1 SGHVS, CDR2 FQNEAQ. The CDR3 region has the DNA TGTGCCAGCAGCTTAAGTGCGGTTAACAATCAGCCCCAGCATTTT. This sequence encodes CASSLSAVNNQPQHF. The entire variable domain, with the rest obtained from reference TRBV7-8 and TRBJ1-5, is as follows: GAGVSQSPRYKVAKRGQDVALRCDPISGHVSLFWYQQALGQGPEFLTYFQNEAQLDKSGLPSDRFFAERPEGSVSTLKIQRTQQEDSAVYLCASSLSAVNNQPQHFGDGTRLSIL.